These 27 T cell receptor beta chains were all obtained from the same sample, sequenced in a study of beta chain features in type 1 diabetes. Study conclusions and caveats: Type 1 diabetes patients showed a moderate but significant shortening of TCRB CDR3s in all four CD4+ subsets.

The authors reverse transcribed all of the isolated RNA, so sequencing captured expressed TCRB transcripts. Libraries were prepared by immunoSEQ multiplex PCR; TCRdb keeps only in-frame clonotypes and omits some of them. The sample has about 150,000 clones, 6% to 9% seen once. Antigens for these TCRs are unknown. Sample: central memory CD4+ T cells from blood. The receptor set was obtained from a man aged 18 to 29 with type 1 diabetes.

The chain combines TRBV7-8 with TRBJ1-5, with D perhaps matching TRBD1 (6 bases). Trimming took 4 bases from V and 6 from J, leaving 10 bases between them. This CDR3 is built from 13 residues. From germline, CDR1 is SGHVS and CDR2 FQNEAQ. CDR3 nucleotides: TGTGCCAGCAGCTCACAGGGCGGTCAGCCCCAGCATTTT. It encodes CASSSQGGQPQHF. Full variable domain (missing parts from reference TRBV7-8 and TRBJ1-5): GAGVSQSPRYKVAKRGQDVALRCDPISGHVSLFWYQQALGQGPEFLTYFQNEAQLDKSGLPSDRFFAERPEGSVSTLKIQRTQQEDSAVYLCASSSQGGQPQHFGDGTRLSIL.

This clone occurred a few times. This chain connects TRBV2 to TRBJ2-3; TRBD2 matches 8 bases. CDR1 SNHLY and CDR2 FYNNEI come from the germline V gene. The trim removed 6 bases at V and 0 bases at J, leaving 2 bases unmatched. CDR3 length: 14 residues. CDR3 DNA sequence: TGTGCCAGCAGGACTAGCGTTAGCACAGATACGCAGTATTTT. It translates to CASRTSVSTDTQYF.

This chain connects TRBV2 to TRBJ2-1; 15 bases are a match to TRBD2. Per germline, CDR1 SNHLY and CDR2 FYNNEI. The CDR3 has 15 residues. Trimming took 8 bases from V and 9 from J; bases not matched to a gene: 8. This CDR3 reads CASAPGLAGGSEQFF. CDR3 DNA: TGTGCCAGCGCGCCCGGACTAGCGGGAGGGAGTGAGCAGTTCTTC.

There are a few counts of this clone. This chain uses TRBV28 with TRBJ1-2; D remains unclear. This CDR3 has 13 residues. The germline V gene has CDR1 MDHEN and CDR2 SYDVKM. V gave up 3 bases and J gave up 9 bases, with 14 bases separating them. CDR3 region: CASSFRLRASYTF. DNA of the CDR3: TGTGCCAGCAGTTTCCGATTGAGGGCGAGCTACACCTTC.

Ten or more counts support this clone. The chain recombines TRBV15 with TRBJ2-2; TRBD2 aligns across 8 bases. This CDR3 is built from 16 residues. The trim removed 0 bases at V and 3 bases at J, leaving 3 bases unmatched. Germline V gene lookup returns CDR1 LNHNV and CDR2 YYDKDF (reference sequence). DNA of the CDR3: TGTGCCACCAGCAGAGATGCGGGAGGATACACCGGGGAGCTGTTTTTT. Encoded protein: CATSRDAGGYTGELFF.

The V call is TRBV4-1, the J call TRBJ2-1; tentatively, D is TRBD2 (6 bases). This CDR3 comprises 17 residues. Germline V gene lookup returns CDR1 MGHRA and CDR2 YSYEKL. V lost 2 bases to trimming and J lost 1 base, with 15 bases between them. The CDR3 protein is CASSQPPGTGSYNEQFF. For the CDR3, the DNA is TGCGCCAGCAGCCAACCCCCCGGGACTGGGTCCTACAATGAGCAGTTCTTC.

The chain links TRBV18 to TRBJ1-2, with 7 bases lining up with TRBD1. This CDR3 has 14 residues. Germline trimming cut 6 bases from V and 5 bases from J; bases unmatched to any gene: 9. Germline CDR1 reads KGHSH; CDR2 reads LQKENI. CDR3 loop: CASSGGQSGYGYTF. The CDR3 DNA is TGTGCCAGCTCGGGGGGACAGAGCGGATATGGCTACACCTTC.

This clone came up a few times. V is TRBV28 and J is TRBJ2-7; unclear D gene. Trimming shortened V by 3 bases and J by 5 bases, and 17 bases separated the two germline ends. Germline V gene sequence: CDR1 MDHEN, CDR2 SYDVKM. The length of the CDR3 is 15 residues. DNA of the CDR3: TGTGCCAGCAGTTTCATGACCCGCCGCGGTGACGAGCAGTACTTC. Translating gives CASSFMTRRGDEQYF.

J is TRBJ2-6 and V is TRBV5-1; TRBD1 aligns across 10 bases. Germline V CDR1 and CDR2: SGHRS, YFSETQ. V lost 4 bases to trimming and J lost 4 bases; unmatched junction nucleotides: 11. CDR3 length: 18 amino acids. This CDR3 is CASSGLTGGAAGANVLTF. Written as DNA, the CDR3 is TGCGCCAGCAGCGGCCTGACAGGGGGCGCGGCCGGGGCCAACGTCCTGACTTTC.

This clone was observed a handful of times. This chain joins TRBV11-3 and TRBJ2-3; D not certain. The CDR3 contains 13 residues. CDR1 and CDR2 (germline): SGHNT, YENEEA. With 1 base removed from V and 4 bases from J, the gap between germline ends came to 6 bases. CDR3 in DNA: TGTGCCAGCAGCTTAGGTCTAGCAGATACGCAGTATTTT. Translating gives CASSLGLADTQYF.

The chain employs TRBV30 and TRBJ1-1, with D possibly TRBD1 on 6 matching bases. Germline V CDR1 and CDR2: GTSNPN, SVGIG (reference sequence). This CDR3 has 14 amino acids. Trimming removed 1 base from V and 1 base from J, with 10 bases in between. CDR3 nucleotides: TGTGCCTGGAGTGGTGGGACACAGAACACTGAAGCTTTCTTT. Its protein product is CAWSGGTQNTEAFF.

V gene TRBV5-1 combines with J gene TRBJ2-3, with TRBD1 matching over 8 bases. The germline gives CDR1 SGHRS, CDR2 YFSETQ. This CDR3 is built from 15 residues. The V segment lost 4 bases and the J segment 2 bases; nucleotides outside the gene matches: 6. For the CDR3, the DNA is TGCGCCAGCAGCCCCGGACAGGGATTCACAGATACGCAGTATTTT. Its translation: CASSPGQGFTDTQYF.

The V and J genes are TRBV18 and TRBJ2-3; TRBD1 matches at 9 bases. J was trimmed by 6 bases and V by 4 bases; bases with no gene match: 11. In germline, CDR1 is KGHSH, CDR2 LQKENI. The CDR3 runs 16 residues. The CDR3 region is CASSRPQGAIPDTQYF. CDR3 DNA: TGTGCCAGCTCACGCCCACAGGGGGCCATTCCGGATACGCAGTATTTT.

This clone occurred a few times. The chain couples TRBV28 to TRBJ2-3, with no clear D. V lost 7 bases, J lost 4 bases, and 6 bases lay in between. CDR1 is MDHEN, CDR2 SYDVKM, per germline. The CDR3 has 11 residues. CDR3 protein: CASTRADTQYF. CDR3 coding DNA: TGTGCCAGCACTCGGGCAGATACGCAGTATTTT.

On this clone itself: Other nucleotide sequences in the sample specify the same CDR3. The chain carries TRBV2 and TRBJ2-5; D gene unclear. Germline lookup yields CDR1 SNHLY and CDR2 FYNNEI. Trimming pared 4 bases from V and 5 bases from J, leaving 8 bases between. CDR3 length: 12 residues. The CDR3 sequence is CASSVVEETQYF. CDR3 nucleotide sequence: TGTGCCAGCAGTGTCGTGGAGGAGACCCAGTACTTC.

The rearrangement joins TRBV5-1 to TRBJ2-7; D might be TRBD2 (6 bases). Germline V gene data show CDR1 as SGHRS and CDR2 as YFSETQ. The V and J ends lost 0 bases and 0 bases respectively, with 10 bases between them. The CDR3 runs to 15 residues. In nucleotides, the CDR3 is TGCGCCAGCAGCTTGGATGGGGGGTCCTCCTACGAGCAGTACTTC. Amino acid sequence: CASSLDGGSSYEQYF.

The genes are TRBV25-1 and TRBJ2-7; the match to TRBD1 covers 8 bases. J lost 2 bases, V lost 6 bases, and 3 bases had no gene match. The CDR3 consists of 13 residues. The germline gives CDR1 MGHDK, CDR2 SYGVNS. The CDR3 bases are TGTGCCAGCAGGGACAGGGAGACCTACGAGCAGTACTTC. Translating it yields CASRDRETYEQYF.

This clone was observed a handful of times. The chain couples TRBV27 to TRBJ2-2, with TRBD2 matching over 7 bases. V shed 6 bases, J shed 3 bases, and the junction held 13 bases outside the gene matches. The CDR3 is 17 residues long. Per the germline V gene, CDR1 is MNHEY and CDR2 is SMNVEV (reference sequence). In DNA form, the CDR3 reads TGTGCCAGCAGCTCACGTCTCGCGGGGAGGGACACCGGGGAGCTGTTTTTT. As protein: CASSSRLAGRDTGELFF.

As DNA, the CDR3 is TGTGCCAGCAGCGTCACAGGGGGAGGCTCTGAAGCTTTCTTT. This gives the protein CASSVTGGGSEAFF. This rearrangement joins TRBV9 to TRBJ1-1; the match to TRBD1 covers 8 bases. V shed 2 bases and J 6 bases; nucleotides not matched to a gene: 6. The germline gives CDR1 SGDLS, CDR2 YYNGEE. The CDR3 length is 14 residues. The whole variable domain, remainder taken from reference TRBV9 and TRBJ1-1, is DSGVTQTPKHLITATGQRVTLRCSPRSGDLSVYWYQQSLDQGLQFLIQYYNGEERAKGNILERFSAQQFPDLHSELNLSSLELGDSALYFCASSVTGGGSEAFFGQGTRLTVV.

This clone was found a few times. The chain employs TRBV30 and TRBJ1-2, with 8 bases lining up with TRBD1. Germline CDR1 is GTSNPN and CDR2 is SVGIG (reference sequence). The CDR3 runs to 16 residues. J gave up 0 bases and V 4 bases, and 10 bases lay outside the gene matches. The CDR3: CAWNKGGQGPNYGYTF. CDR3 nucleotide sequence: TGTGCCTGGAATAAGGGAGGACAGGGACCTAACTATGGCTACACCTTC.

This clone was found a few times. The V and J genes are TRBV25-1 and TRBJ1-2; no clear D. Germline V gives CDR1 MGHDK, CDR2 SYGVNS. The CDR3 is 13 amino acids. Trimming left V 5 bases short and J 2 bases short, with 9 bases between. Here the CDR3 DNA reads TGTGCCAGCAGTTCCACGGTCAACTATGGCTACACCTTC. This encodes CASSSTVNYGYTF.

The chain links TRBV5-1 to TRBJ2-5, with D maybe TRBD1 (6 bases). There are 13 residues in the CDR3. CDR1 and CDR2 (germline): SGHRS, YFSETQ. The V end was cut by 5 bases, the J end by 5 bases, with 13 bases between. The CDR3 spells CASSTGSLETQYF. The CDR3 nucleotides read TGCGCCAGCAGTACAGGGTCTCTGGAGACCCAGTACTTC.

The chain recombines TRBV5-1 with TRBJ2-7; D is uncertain. V was cut by 4 bases and J by 5 bases, with 19 bases left in between. The CDR3 loop spans 15 amino acids. The germline V gene encodes CDR1 SGHRS and CDR2 YFSETQ. The CDR3 loop is CASSPEASLVHEQYF. CDR3 DNA: TGCGCCAGCAGCCCTGAGGCGTCGTTAGTCCACGAGCAGTACTTC. Full variable domain (remainder filled in from reference TRBV5-1 and TRBJ2-7): KAGVTQTPRYLIKTRGQQVTLSCSPISGHRSVSWYQQTPGQGLQFLFEYFSETQRNKGNFPGRFSGRQFSNSRSEMNVSTLELGDSALYLCASSPEASLVHEQYFGPGTRLTVT.

The sample holds many counts of this clone. The rearrangement links TRBV15 to TRBJ1-4; TRBD1 matches 10 bases. V dropped 1 base and J dropped 5; count of bases not matched to a gene: 4. This CDR3 contains 16 residues. Germline V gene data show CDR1 as LNHNV and CDR2 as YYDKDF (reference sequence). DNA for the CDR3: TGTGCCACCAGCAGAGGGACAGGGGGGAGGAATGAAAAACTGTTTTTT. This gives the protein CATSRGTGGRNEKLFF.

The chain recombines TRBV4-3 with TRBJ2-3; D is uncertain. V lost 1 base and J lost 4, with 9 bases in between. Germline lookup yields CDR1 LGHNA and CDR2 YSLEER. This CDR3 is 14 amino acids long. CDR3 sequence reads: CASSQVRRPDTQYF. The CDR3, as DNA: TGCGCCAGCAGCCAAGTCAGGCGCCCAGATACGCAGTATTTT.

The gene calls are TRBV5-4 and TRBJ2-7; tentatively, D is TRBD2 (6 bases). The CDR3 is made up of 13 amino acids. Trimming stripped 0 bases from V and 5 bases from J, with 9 bases between. From germline, CDR1 is SGHNT and CDR2 YYREEE (reference sequence). The CDR3 loop reads CASSLAGVHEQYF. DNA of the CDR3: TGTGCCAGCAGCTTGGCGGGAGTACACGAGCAGTACTTC. The full variable domain, with the rest looked up from reference TRBV5-4 and TRBJ2-7, is ETGVTQSPTHLIKTRGQQVTLRCSSQSGHNTVSWYQQALGQGPQFIFQYYREEENGRGNFPPRFSGLQFPNYSSELNVNALELDDSALYLCASSLAGVHEQYFGPGTRLTVT.

This clone has ten or more counts. This chain joins TRBV29-1 and TRBJ2-5; unclear D gene. Per the germline V gene, CDR1 is SQVTM and CDR2 is ANQGSEA. Deletions cut 0 bases from V and 4 bases from J, with 12 bases between. CDR3 length: 14 residues. This CDR3 reads CSVEDGVVGETQYF. For the CDR3, the DNA is TGCAGCGTTGAAGACGGAGTAGTGGGAGAGACCCAGTACTTC.